The entry below describes one T cell receptor beta chain. The data originate from a study of blood T cell repertoires in COVID-19. At the level of the study: Donors in the United States, Italy and Spain gave samples during acute or convalescent COVID-19. T cells, B-cell-depleted T cells, or PBMCs supplied cDNA or gDNA.

Under the authors' procedure: Using reference gene primer amplification, nucleated cell counts were estimated. Assay: immunoSEQ multiplex PCR; the TCRdb copy retains only in-frame clones and omits some. The V and J calls and the clone size are those of that table, but D and trimming were determined from the DNA. Of under 85,000 clones in the sample, roughly 80% were seen once. Followed longitudinally, the Seattle patients had been enrolled during active infection. With 3 bases clipped from V and 5 bases from J, the junction kept 13 bases outside the gene matches. This CDR3 spans 19 amino acids. This TCR came from a man in his thirties or forties with COVID-19, enrolled during active disease. What was sequenced was peripheral blood. J is TRBJ2-1 and V is TRBV23-1, with TRBD2 identical over 13 bases. TRBV23-1 is noted as an ORF with a role that remains uncertain. The chain's CDR3 is CASSHSLLAGGNCDNEQFF. As DNA, the CDR3 is TGCGCCAGCAGTCACAGTTTACTAGCGGGAGGGAACTGCGACAATGAGCAGTTCTTC.